What follows are 22 T cell receptor beta chains derived from one specimen sequenced in a study of T cells in Graves' hyperthyroidism and ophthalmopathy. There were TCR beta CDR3 regions amplified from RNA transcripts. The HTBI primer set drove a first-round RT-PCR of the TCR CDR3. TCRdb recomputed calls from the multiplex PCR reads with MiXCR, one row per CDR3 protein. The sample lists around 720,000 distinct CDR3 sequences; around 40% were seen once. The sequenced sample consisted of blood. These receptors were taken from a woman aged 40 to 49 with Graves' hyperthyroidism.

This clonotype was counted many times. The V call is TRBV10-1, the J call TRBJ2-2; 10 positions agree with TRBD2. The J segment lost 5 bases and the V segment lost 4 bases, leaving 4 bases of the junction unmatched. This CDR3 has 15 amino acids. Germline CDR1 is WNHNN and CDR2 is SYGVQD (reference sequence). CDR3: CASSVGSGRTGELFF. The CDR3 coding sequence is TGCGCCAGCAGTGTTGGTAGCGGGAGGACCGGGGAGCTGTTTTTT.

CDR3: CATSRGVTSANEQFF. CDR3 bases: TGTGCCACCAGCAGAGGAGTGACTAGCGCCAATGAGCAGTTCTTC. The chain is built from TRBV15 and TRBJ2-1, with 8 bases lining up with TRBD2. J lost 6 bases, V lost 1 base, and 5 bases had no gene match. Germline CDR1 LNHNV, CDR2 YYDKDF (reference sequence). This CDR3 has 15 residues.

V and J are TRBV19 and TRBJ1-1; D unclear. Germline values: CDR1 LNHDA, CDR2 SQIVND (reference sequence). The ends were cut back, 2 bases at V and 1 base at J, with 11 bases in the middle. CDR3 length: 15 amino acids. The CDR3 reads CASSIIGNGNTEAFF. CDR3 DNA sequence: TGTGCCAGTAGTATAATCGGGAATGGGAACACTGAAGCTTTCTTT.

On this clonotype itself: The junction shows a germline mismatch at one end, possibly a read error. The V and J genes are TRBV29-1 and TRBJ2-2, with 13 bases identical to TRBD2. The germline V gene encodes CDR1 SQVTM and CDR2 ANQGSEA. The CDR3 covers 15 residues. CDR3: CSVGLAGSNTGELSW. The CDR3 DNA is TGCAGCGTGGGACTAGCGGGGTCGAACACCGGGGAGCTGTCTTGG.

The V and J genes are TRBV7-9 and TRBJ2-7, with 8 positions matching TRBD2. The germline CDR1 and CDR2 sequences are SEHNR and FQNEAQ (reference sequence). With V trimmed by 4 bases and J by 0 bases, 11 bases remained unmatched. The CDR3 runs to 17 residues. CDR3 sequence reads: CASSSYYSGSSSYEQYF. The CDR3 bases are TGTGCCAGCAGCTCATATTACAGCGGGAGCAGCTCCTACGAGCAGTACTTC.

A note on this clonotype: Germline is not matched at one junction end, which may reflect a read error. V gene TRBV10-3 combines with J gene TRBJ2-5; TRBD2 is a possible D gene (6 bases). Germline loops: CDR1 ENHRY, CDR2 SYGVKD. This CDR3 has 14 residues. The CDR3 loop is CATSGRESGETQYF. The DNA for the CDR3 is TGTGCCACCAGTGGGCGGGAAAGCGGGGAGACCCAGTACTTC.

The table lists this clonotype with a few counts. This rearrangement joins TRBV10-3 to TRBJ2-7; 12 bases line up with TRBD2. Germline CDR1 and CDR2: ENHRY and SYGVKD. V shed 9 bases, J shed 6 bases, and the junction held 6 bases outside the gene matches. The CDR3 sequence is 13 residues long. This chain's CDR3 is CAIRTSGIFEQYF. DNA for the CDR3: TGTGCCATTAGGACTAGCGGGATTTTCGAGCAGTACTTC.

The chain joins TRBV11-3 to TRBJ2-2; D perhaps matches TRBD2 (5 bases). The CDR3 consists of 14 residues. The ends were cut back, 3 bases at V and 7 bases at J, with 12 bases in the middle. The V gene's germline CDR1 is SGHNT and CDR2 YENEEA. CDR3 residues: CASSLPPRDGELFF. The CDR3 coding sequence is TGTGCCAGCAGCTTGCCCCCGAGGGACGGGGAGCTGTTTTTT.

V is TRBV11-3 and J is TRBJ1-1; TRBD1 is a possible D gene (6 bases). Germline V CDR1 and CDR2: SGHNT, YENEEA. V was trimmed by 5 bases and J by 3 bases, leaving 13 bases between them. The CDR3 is 14 residues long. The CDR3 is CASSPQGTDTEAFF. The CDR3 DNA sequence: TGTGCCAGCAGCCCCCAGGGGACTGACACTGAAGCTTTCTTT.

Regarding this clonotype: A read error may be the cause here, since a much bigger clone is one base away. The rearrangement uses TRBV6-5 and TRBJ2-5; D assignment may be TRBD1 or TRBD2 (5 bases each). CDR1 is MNHEY, CDR2 SVGAGI, per germline. The CDR3 is 15 residues long. CDR3 in amino acids: CASSSGQSGQEAQYF. DNA for the CDR3: TGTGCCAGCAGTTCGGGGCAGTCGGGTCAAGAGGCCCAGTACTTC.

To note about this clonotype: One base away lies a much larger clone, so this may be a sequencing read error. The conserved phenylalanine or tryptophan normally closing the CDR3 is absent here, so this likely arose from a read error. V is TRBV6-5 and J is TRBJ1-1, with D possibly TRBD1 on 5 matching bases. Germline CDR1 and CDR2: MNHEY and SVGAGI. V lost 4 bases to trimming and J lost 6 bases, with 15 bases between them. The CDR3 extends over 14 amino acids. This CDR3 reads CASSLGQDVAEAFL. In DNA, the CDR3 is TGTGCCAGCAGTTTGGGGCAGGACGTCGCTGAAGCTTTCCTT.

V usage is TRBV7-7 and J usage is TRBJ2-3, with D perhaps TRBD1 (5 bases). The germline gives CDR1 SSHAT, CDR2 FNYEAQ (reference sequence). The V end was cut by 5 bases, the J end by 2 bases, with 8 bases between. This CDR3 region has 13 residues. CDR3 in DNA: TGTGCCAGCAGCGTAGGGGTCACAGATACGCAGTATTTT. This translates into CASSVGVTDTQYF.

Notes on this clonotype: This may stem from a read error, because a much larger clone lies one nucleotide away. J is TRBJ2-2 and V is TRBV29-1; D is undetermined. In germline, CDR1 is SQVTM, CDR2 ANQGSEA. V lost 0 bases and J lost 6, with 11 bases in between. The CDR3 is made up of 14 amino acids. This CDR3 reads CSVEEGSNAGELFF. CDR3 sequence (DNA): TGCAGCGTTGAAGAGGGGTCAAACGCCGGGGAGCTGTTTTTT.

The gene calls are TRBV10-3 and TRBJ1-1; TRBD1 aligns across 12 bases. CDR3 length: 16 amino acids. Per germline, CDR1 ENHRY and CDR2 SYGVKD. V dropped 8 bases and J dropped 0; count of bases not matched to a gene: 7. For the CDR3, the DNA is TGTGCCATCGGGGCAGGGACAGGGGGCCTGAACACTGAAGCTTTCTTT. Amino acid sequence: CAIGAGTGGLNTEAFF.

V and J are TRBV5-5 and TRBJ1-2, with TRBD1 as a possible D gene (6 bases). This CDR3 is 14 amino acids long. Trimming removed 4 bases at V and 5 bases at J, with 15 bases between. Looked up from germline, CDR1 is SGHKS and CDR2 is YYEKEE (reference sequence). CDR3 sequence: CASSTGQPFYGYTF. The CDR3 DNA reads as TGTGCCAGCAGCACCGGACAGCCCTTTTATGGCTACACCTTC.

This clonotype has a handful of counts. The V and J genes are TRBV12-3 or TRBV12-4 and TRBJ2-7, with D possibly being TRBD2 (6 bases). V shed 5 bases and J shed 4 bases, with 15 bases lying between them. CDR3 length: 14 amino acids. The CDR3 protein is CASSPRRRGYEQYF. The CDR3 DNA is TGTGCCAGCAGTCCTCGCCGGAGGGGATACGAGCAGTACTTC.

V usage is TRBV12-3 or TRBV12-4 and J usage is TRBJ1-2; possibly TRBD1 for D (5 bases). This CDR3 region has 14 residues. V lost 2 bases and J 2 bases, leaving 9 bases between the germline ends. Here the CDR3 reads CASSLQTANYGYTF. Written as DNA, the CDR3 is TGTGCCAGCAGTTTACAGACAGCCAACTATGGCTACACCTTC.

For this clonotype: Compared with germline, one end of the junction differs, possibly owing to a read error. This chain uses TRBV4-3 with TRBJ1-6; 7 bases map to TRBD1. This CDR3 spans 17 amino acids. Germline CDR1 LGHNA, CDR2 YSLEER. CDR3 bases: TGCGCCAACAGCCAACTCACTGCGACAGGGATAAATTCACCCCTCCACTTT. Translation: CANSQLTATGINSPLHF.

This clonotype was seen only a few times. The V and J genes are TRBV7-9 and TRBJ1-3; TRBD1 might be the D (6 bases). V shed 7 bases and J shed 2 bases, with 21 bases lying between them. CDR3 size: 17 residues. Germline assignment: CDR1 SEHNR and CDR2 FQNEAQ (reference sequence). The CDR3 region is CASTPGGSEYPGNTIYF. As DNA, the CDR3 is TGTGCCAGCACCCCGGGGGGCTCGGAGTACCCTGGAAACACCATATATTTT.

A single count supports this clonotype. The rearrangement uses TRBV7-2 and TRBJ1-1; tentative D call: TRBD1 (6 bases). Germline V lookup: CDR1 SGHTA, CDR2 FQGNSA. V dropped 7 bases and J dropped 4 bases, with 13 bases sitting between them. CDR3 size: 13 residues. DNA of the CDR3: TGTGCCAGCAAACAGGGAGGGGGCACTGAAGCTTTCTTT. Amino acid sequence: CASKQGGGTEAFF. Based on the CDR3 plus reference TRBV7-2 and TRBJ1-1, the full variable domain is GAGVSQSPSNKVTEKGKDVELRCDPISGHTALYWYRQSLGQGLEFLIYFQGNSAPDKSGLPSDRFSAERTGGSVSTLTIQRTQQEDSAVYLCASKQGGGTEAFFGQGTRLTVV.

The chain has TRBV7-2 and TRBJ2-7; 7 bases line up with TRBD1. The germline gives CDR1 SGHTA, CDR2 FQGNSA. V trimming: 5 bases; J trimming: 5 bases; junction bases outside the gene matches: 12. The CDR3 is 15 residues long. The CDR3 DNA is TGTGCCAGCAGCCAACAGGGGACACCTCCGGACGAGCAGTACTTC. Its protein is CASSQQGTPPDEQYF.

The rearrangement joins TRBV6-5 to TRBJ1-5; D possibly corresponds to TRBD1 (6 bases). The CDR3 totals 16 residues. V lost 2 bases and J lost 5, with 16 bases in between. The germline CDR1 and CDR2 sequences are MNHEY and SVGAGI. The CDR3 sequence: CASSYRAGGGHQPQHF. CDR3 nucleotides: TGTGCCAGCAGTTACCGAGCGGGGGGCGGACATCAGCCCCAGCATTTT.